This T cell receptor (beta chain) was captured by sequencing in a study of blood T cell repertoires in COVID-19. Study information: Samples taken during acute and convalescent COVID-19 were collected in the United States, Italy and Spain.

Sequencing was performed with immunoSEQ multiplex PCR; in TCRdb, only in-frame clones are kept and a portion is missing. The top ten clones hold around 1.9% of a sample with 45,000 to 60,000 clones, roughly four fifths of them seen once. The CDR3 loop spans 14 amino acids. CDR1 KGHSH and CDR2 LQKENI come from the germline V gene. Trimming stripped 3 bases from V and 7 bases from J, with 16 bases between. The sequenced sample consisted of peripheral blood. This receptor was identified in a woman in her fifties or sixties with acute or convalescent COVID-19. V usage is TRBV18 and J usage is TRBJ2-7, with D tentatively TRBD2 (6 bases). CDR3 in amino acids: CASSPVSGGREQYF. DNA for the CDR3: TGTGCCAGCTCACCCGTAAGCGGAGGGAGAGAGCAGTACTTC.